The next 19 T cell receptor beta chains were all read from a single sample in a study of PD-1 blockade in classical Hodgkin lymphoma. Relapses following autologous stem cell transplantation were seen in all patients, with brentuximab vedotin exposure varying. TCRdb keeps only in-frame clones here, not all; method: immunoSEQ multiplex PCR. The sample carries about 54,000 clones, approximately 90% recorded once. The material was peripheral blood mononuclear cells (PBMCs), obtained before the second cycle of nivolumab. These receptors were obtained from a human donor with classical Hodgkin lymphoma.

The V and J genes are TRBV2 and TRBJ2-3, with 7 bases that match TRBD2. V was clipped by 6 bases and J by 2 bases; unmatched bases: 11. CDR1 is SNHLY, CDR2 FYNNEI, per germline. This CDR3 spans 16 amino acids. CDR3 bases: TGTGCCAGCAGAGGACTAGACTGGTTGGACACAGATACGCAGTATTTT. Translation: CASRGLDWLDTDTQYF.

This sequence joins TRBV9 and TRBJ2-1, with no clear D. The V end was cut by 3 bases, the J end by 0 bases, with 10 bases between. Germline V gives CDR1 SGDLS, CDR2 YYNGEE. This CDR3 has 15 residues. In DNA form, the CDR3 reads TGTGCCAGCAGCGCCTACACGAGCTCCTACAATGAGCAGTTCTTC. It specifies CASSAYTSSYNEQFF.

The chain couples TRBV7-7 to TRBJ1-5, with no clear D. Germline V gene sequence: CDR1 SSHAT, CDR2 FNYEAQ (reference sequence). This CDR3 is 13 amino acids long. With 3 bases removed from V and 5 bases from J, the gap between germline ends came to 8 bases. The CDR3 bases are TGTGCCAGCAGCTTCGCCTTAGATCAGCCCCAGCATTTT. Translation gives CASSFALDQPQHF.

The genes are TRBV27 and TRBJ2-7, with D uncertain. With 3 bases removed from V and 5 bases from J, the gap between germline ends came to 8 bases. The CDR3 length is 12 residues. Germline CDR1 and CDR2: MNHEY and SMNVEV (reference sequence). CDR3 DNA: TGTGCCAGCAGTTTGTCGGGCCACGAGCAGTACTTC. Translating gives CASSLSGHEQYF.

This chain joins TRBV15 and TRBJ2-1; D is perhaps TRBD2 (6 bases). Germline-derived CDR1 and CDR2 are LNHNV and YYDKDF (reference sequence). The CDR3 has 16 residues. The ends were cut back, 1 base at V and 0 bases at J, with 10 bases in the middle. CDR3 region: CATSRASVSSYNEQFF. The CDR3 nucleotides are TGTGCCACCAGCAGAGCTAGCGTGAGCTCCTACAATGAGCAGTTCTTC.

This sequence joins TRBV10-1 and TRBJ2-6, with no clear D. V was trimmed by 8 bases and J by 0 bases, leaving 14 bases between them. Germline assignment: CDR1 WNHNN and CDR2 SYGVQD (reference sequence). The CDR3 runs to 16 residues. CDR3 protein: CASPLTSVSGANVLTF. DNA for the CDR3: TGCGCCAGCCCTTTAACATCAGTCTCTGGGGCCAACGTCCTGACTTTC.

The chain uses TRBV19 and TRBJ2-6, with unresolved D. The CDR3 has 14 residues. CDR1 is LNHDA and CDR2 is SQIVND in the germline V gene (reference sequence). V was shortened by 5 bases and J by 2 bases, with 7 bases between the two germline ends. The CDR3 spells CASSVSAGANVLTF. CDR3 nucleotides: TGTGCCAGTAGTGTCTCAGCTGGGGCCAACGTCCTGACTTTC.

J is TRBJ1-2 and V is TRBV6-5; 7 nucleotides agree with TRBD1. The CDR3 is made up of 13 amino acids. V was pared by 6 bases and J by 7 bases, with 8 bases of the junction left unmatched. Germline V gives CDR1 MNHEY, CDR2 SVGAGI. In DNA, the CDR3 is TGTGCCAGCAGCATGACAGGGTTTGGTGGCTACACCTTC. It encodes CASSMTGFGGYTF.

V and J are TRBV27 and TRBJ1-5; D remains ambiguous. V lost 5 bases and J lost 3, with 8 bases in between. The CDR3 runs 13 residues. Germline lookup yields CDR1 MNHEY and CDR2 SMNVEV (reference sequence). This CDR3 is CASSDQHNQPQHF. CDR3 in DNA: TGTGCCAGCAGTGACCAGCACAATCAGCCCCAGCATTTT.

The CDR3 DNA follows: TGCGCCAGCAGCCAAGGGACTAGCGGGAGGGCCGGGTCCTACAATGAGCAGTTCTTC. Translation: CASSQGTSGRAGSYNEQFF. The chain employs TRBV4-3 and TRBJ2-1; 15 bases are a match to TRBD2. V lost 1 base and J lost 1; bases outside the gene matches: 5. CDR1 and CDR2 (germline): LGHNA, YSLEER. This CDR3 is 19 amino acids long.

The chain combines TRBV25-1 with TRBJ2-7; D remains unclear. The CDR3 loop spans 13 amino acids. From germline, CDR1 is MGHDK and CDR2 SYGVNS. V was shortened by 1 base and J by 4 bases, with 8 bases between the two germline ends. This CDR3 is CASSESWRYEQYF. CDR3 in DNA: TGTGCCAGCAGTGAATCGTGGAGATACGAGCAGTACTTC.

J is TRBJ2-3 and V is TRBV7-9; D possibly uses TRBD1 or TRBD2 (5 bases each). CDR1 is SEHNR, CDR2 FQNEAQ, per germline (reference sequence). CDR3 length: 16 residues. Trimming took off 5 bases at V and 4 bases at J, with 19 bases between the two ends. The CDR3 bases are TGTGCCAGCAGCCCCGGGGACCCCCGAAGGGCAGATACGCAGTATTTT. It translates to CASSPGDPRRADTQYF.

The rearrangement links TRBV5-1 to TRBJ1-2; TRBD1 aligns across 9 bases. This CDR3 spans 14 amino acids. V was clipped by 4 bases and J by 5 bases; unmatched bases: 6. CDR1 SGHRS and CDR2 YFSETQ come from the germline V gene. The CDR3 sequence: CASSHGQGRYGYTF. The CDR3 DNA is TGCGCCAGCAGCCACGGACAGGGGAGGTATGGCTACACCTTC.

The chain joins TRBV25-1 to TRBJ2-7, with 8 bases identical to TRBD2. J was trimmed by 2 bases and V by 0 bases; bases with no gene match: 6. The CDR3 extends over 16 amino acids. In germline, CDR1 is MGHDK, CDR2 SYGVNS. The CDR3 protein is CASSEYYSGTPYEQYF. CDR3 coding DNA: TGTGCCAGCAGTGAATATTATAGCGGGACCCCCTACGAGCAGTACTTC.

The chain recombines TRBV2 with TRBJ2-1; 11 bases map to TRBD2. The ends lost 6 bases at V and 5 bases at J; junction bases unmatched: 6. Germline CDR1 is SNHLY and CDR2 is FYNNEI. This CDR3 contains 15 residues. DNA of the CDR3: TGTGCCAGCAGCCAGACTAGCGGGACACACAATGAGCAGTTCTTC. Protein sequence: CASSQTSGTHNEQFF.

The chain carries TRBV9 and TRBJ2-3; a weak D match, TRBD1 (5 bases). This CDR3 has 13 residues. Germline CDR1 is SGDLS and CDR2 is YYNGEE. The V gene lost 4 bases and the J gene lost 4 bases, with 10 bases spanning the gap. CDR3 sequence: CASSPRGPDTQYF. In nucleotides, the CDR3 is TGTGCCAGCAGCCCAAGGGGCCCAGATACGCAGTATTTT. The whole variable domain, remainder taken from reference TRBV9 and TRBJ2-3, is DSGVTQTPKHLITATGQRVTLRCSPRSGDLSVYWYQQSLDQGLQFLIQYYNGEERAKGNILERFSAQQFPDLHSELNLSSLELGDSALYFCASSPRGPDTQYFGPGTRLTVL.

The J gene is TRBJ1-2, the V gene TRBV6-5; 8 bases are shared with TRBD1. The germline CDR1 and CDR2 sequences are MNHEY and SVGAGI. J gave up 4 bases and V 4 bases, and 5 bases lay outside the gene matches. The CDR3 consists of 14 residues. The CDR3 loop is CASSLTGEGYGYTF. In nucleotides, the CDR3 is TGTGCCAGCAGTTTGACAGGGGAGGGCTATGGCTACACCTTC.

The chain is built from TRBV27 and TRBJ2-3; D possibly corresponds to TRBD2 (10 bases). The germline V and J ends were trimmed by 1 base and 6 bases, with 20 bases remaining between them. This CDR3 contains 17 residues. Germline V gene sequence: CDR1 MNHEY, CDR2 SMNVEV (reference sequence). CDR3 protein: CASSLFQREGTGDTQYF. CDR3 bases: TGTGCCAGCAGTTTATTCCAGCGGGAGGGGACAGGGGATACGCAGTATTTT.

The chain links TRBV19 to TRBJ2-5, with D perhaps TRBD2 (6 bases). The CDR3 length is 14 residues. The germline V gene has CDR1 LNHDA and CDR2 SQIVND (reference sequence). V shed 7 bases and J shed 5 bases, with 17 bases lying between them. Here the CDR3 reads CASTLGSAGETQYF. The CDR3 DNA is TGTGCCAGTACCCTGGGCTCGGCGGGGGAGACCCAGTACTTC. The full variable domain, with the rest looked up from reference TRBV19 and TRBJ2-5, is DGGITQSPKYLFRKEGQNVTLSCEQNLNHDAMYWYRQDPGQGLRLIYYSQIVNDFQKGDIAEGYSVSREKKESFPLTVTSAQKNPTAFYLCASTLGSAGETQYFGPGTRLLVL.